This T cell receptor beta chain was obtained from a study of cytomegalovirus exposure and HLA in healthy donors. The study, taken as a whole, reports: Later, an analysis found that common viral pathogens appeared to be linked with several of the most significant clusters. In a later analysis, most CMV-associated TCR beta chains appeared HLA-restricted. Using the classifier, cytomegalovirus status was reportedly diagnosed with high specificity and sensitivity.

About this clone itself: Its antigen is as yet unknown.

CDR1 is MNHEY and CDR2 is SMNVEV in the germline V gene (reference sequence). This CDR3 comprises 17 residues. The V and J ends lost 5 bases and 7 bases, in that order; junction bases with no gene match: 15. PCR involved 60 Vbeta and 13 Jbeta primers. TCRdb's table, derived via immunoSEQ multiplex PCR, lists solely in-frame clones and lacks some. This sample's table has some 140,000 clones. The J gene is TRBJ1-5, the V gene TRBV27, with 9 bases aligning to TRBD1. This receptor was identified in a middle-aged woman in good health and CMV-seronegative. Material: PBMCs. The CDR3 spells CASSPRDRAIWGQPQHF. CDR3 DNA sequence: TGTGCCAGCAGTCCCCGGGACAGGGCCATTTGGGGGCAGCCCCAGCATTTT.